This T cell receptor (beta chain) was sequenced during a study of shared clonotypes between healthy human individuals. The germline V and J ends were trimmed by 1 base and 5 bases, with 6 bases remaining between them. The CDR3 has 13 residues. In germline, CDR1 is KGHSH, CDR2 LQKENI. This clone has only one observation. Other DNA sequences of this sample code for an identical CDR3. Adult donors, all healthy and HIV-negative, had no recent acute infections or vaccinations. Those who donated, Caucasian adults without exception, all lived in Nashville, Tennessee. A split of CD4+ cells into CD45RA+ naive and CD45RA-negative memory subsets was performed. Method: immunoSEQ multiplex PCR; TCRdb's copy keeps in-frame clones and lacks some. This sample carries 2,500,000 or so clones, about 92% of them seen once, and the ten largest clones take 0.11% to 0.15%.

The source material was naive CD4+ T cells sorted from blood. The subset denotes: CD45RA+ positively selected. This receptor was taken from a man aged 18-30 years in good health. The chain couples TRBV18 to TRBJ2-1, with D uncertain. CDR3 region: CASSPQRDNEQFF. For the CDR3, the DNA is TGTGCCAGCTCACCACAACGGGACAATGAGCAGTTCTTC.